These T cell receptor beta chains were read from a single sample in a study of blood T cell repertoires in COVID-19. Method: immunoSEQ multiplex PCR; TCRdb's copy keeps in-frame clones and lacks some. The table includes about 110,000 clones, roughly 80% detected once. Material for sequencing was peripheral blood. Receptors were obtained from a woman in her fifties or sixties with acute or convalescent COVID-19. CDR3s include the opening cysteine and the closing phenylalanine or tryptophan. A D gene is named only where the DNA matches it firmly. For some rows the clone size is stated as once, few or many, or as a class when expanded; others skip it.

NA | TRBJ2-1 | TRBV10-2 | TRBD1 | CASRTTGGSPYNEQFF | TGCGCCAGCAGAACTACAGGGGGCTCCCCCTACAATGAGCAGTTCTTC
NA | TRBJ1-4 | TRBV27 | NA | CASSRLGALDNEKLFF | TGTGCCAGCAGCAGACTGGGGGCTCTAGATAATGAAAAACTGTTTTTT
NA | TRBJ2-1 | TRBV18 | TRBD1 | CASSPQGARVEGEQFF | TGTGCCAGCTCACCCCAGGGGGCGCGGGTGGAAGGTGAGCAGTTCTTC
NA | TRBJ1-1 | TRBV2 | NA | CASTEVGDGAFF | TGTGCCAGCACCGAGGTAGGGGATGGGGCTTTCTTT
NA | TRBJ1-1 | TRBV19 | NA | CASSIQGLNTEAFF | TGTGCCAGTAGTATTCAGGGGTTGAACACTGAAGCTTTCTTT
once | TRBJ1-2 | TRBV7-2 | TRBD1 | CASSLRDRVYGYTF | TGTGCCAGCAGCTTAAGGGACAGGGTCTATGGCTACACCTTC
NA | TRBJ2-5 | TRBV28 | NA | CASSFKVVGQFGTQYF | TGTGCCAGCAGTTTTAAAGTGGTTGGGCAGTTTGGGACCCAGTACTTC
NA | TRBJ1-5 | TRBV6-6 | TRBD1 | CASSPKSRGRDQPQHF | TGTGCCAGCAGTCCCAAAAGCAGGGGGCGCGATCAGCCCCAGCATTTT
NA | TRBJ1-5 | TRBV6-5 | NA | CASRVLPQPQHF | TGTGCCAGCAGGGTCCTACCTCAGCCCCAGCATTTT
NA | TRBJ2-5 | TRBV3-1/TRBV3-2 | NA | CASSHGPQETQYF | TGTGCCAGCAGCCATGGCCCGCAAGAGACCCAGTACTTC
NA | TRBJ2-5 | TRBV6-5 | NA | CASSPGLVGETQYF | TGTGCCAGCAGCCCGGGTCTAGTGGGAGAGACCCAGTACTTC
NA | TRBJ2-1 | TRBV9 | NA | CASSAGLGNEQFF | TGTGCCAGCAGCGCCGGACTCGGCAATGAGCAGTTCTTC
NA | TRBJ2-3 | TRBV5-1 | TRBD1 | CASRLTGEAQYF | TGCGCCAGCAGATTGACAGGGGAGGCGCAGTATTTT
NA | TRBJ1-2 | TRBV6-5 | NA | CASSGSVGYGYTF | TGTGCCAGCAGCGGGTCGGTGGGCTATGGCTACACCTTC
few | TRBJ2-7 | TRBV7-2 | NA | CASSLKAGQVSYEQYF | TGTGCCAGCAGCCTAAAAGCGGGACAGGTGAGCTACGAGCAGTACTTC
NA | TRBJ2-5 | TRBV9 | TRBD2 | CASSPRVAGGPRETQYF | TGTGCCAGCAGCCCCCGGGTAGCGGGGGGGCCGAGAGAGACCCAGTACTTC
NA | TRBJ2-7 | TRBV3-1/TRBV3-2 | TRBD1 | CASSQGGTDYYEQYF | TGTGCCAGCAGCCAAGGAGGGACAGATTACTACGAGCAGTACTTC
NA | TRBJ2-1 | TRBV28 | TRBD1 | CASSLRDREFF | TGTGCCAGCAGTTTAAGGGACAGGGAGTTCTTC
NA | TRBJ2-3 | TRBV7-6 | NA | CASSSSRGAGADTQYF | TGTGCCAGCAGCTCATCCCGGGGGGCGGGGGCAGATACGCAGTATTTT
NA | TRBJ2-1 | TRBV14 | TRBD1 | CASSHPDREYNEQFF | TGTGCCAGCAGCCATCCGGACAGGGAATACAATGAGCAGTTCTTC
few | TRBJ1-1 | TRBV25-1 | NA | CASSDNSFAFF | TGTGCCAGCAGTGATAATAGTTTTGCTTTCTTT
NA | TRBJ2-3 | TRBV29-1 | NA | CSVDRGGRDTQYF | TGCAGCGTTGACAGGGGCGGCAGGGATACGCAGTATTTT
NA | TRBJ2-7 | TRBV6-6 | TRBD2 | CASSPRWVAGSSYEQYF | TGTGCCAGCAGTCCCCGGTGGGTAGCGGGGAGCTCCTACGAGCAGTACTTC